The sample holds a few counts of the clone carrying this T cell receptor beta chain. Its antigen is unidentified. This sample was included in a study of human T cells and chemical hapten exposure. The time point was: healthy volunteer bleed at 6 weeks. Before extraction, the whole blood was not fractionated, and total RNA was taken from it. In TCRdb, the RACE reads were re-called with MiXCR into one record per CDR3 protein. The data hold 65,000 to 95,000 distinct CDR3 sequences, with roughly 7.9% observed a single time. Points from the study as a whole: TCRs at a frequency above 1 in 1000 stayed unchanged with DPC sensitization.

This CDR3 has 14 residues. Trimming cost V 1 base and J 5 bases, with 12 bases left between them. CDR1 and CDR2 (germline): SGHTA, FQGNSA. The sequence derives from a female donor in good health. Some clones in this sample may be carry-over from other donors' samples. This chain connects TRBV7-2 to TRBJ2-7; D remains unclear. The sample was whole blood. CDR3 nucleotide sequence: TGTGCCAGCAGCTTAGGGACGAACCGCCACGAGCAGTACTTC. The encoded protein is CASSLGTNRHEQYF.